This TCR beta chain was found in a study of siplizumab effects on memory and regulatory T cells. The CDR3 has 13 amino acids. V lost 7 bases and J 8 bases, leaving 15 bases between the germline ends. The germline gives CDR1 SNHLY, CDR2 FYNNEI. Study-wide points: Proliferating siplizumab-culture Tregs lacked confirmation of suppressive function.

TCRdb's table, derived via immunoSEQ multiplex PCR, lists solely in-frame clones and lacks some. The sample has about 120,000 clones, just under 95% seen once; the top ten hold 0.16%. A remark on this clone: Its target is unknown.

The sequenced sample consisted of non-Treg CD4+ T cells sorted from blood. This TCR was sampled from a human donor in good health. The chain carries TRBV2 and TRBJ1-3; TRBD1 is a possible D gene (6 bases). The CDR3 DNA reads as TGTGCCAGCAACCGGGACACCACACACACCATATATTTT. It codes for CASNRDTTHTIYF.